This TCR beta chain was captured in a study of T cell responses to AZD1222 COVID-19 vaccine. Findings of the study overall: Repertoire sampling occurred only after the peak T cell response. Mostly white British, mostly female donors; authors suggested clonal diversity may be underestimated. Following two doses of AZD1222, Spike-specific TCR breadth and depth rose.

Assay used: immunoSEQ multiplex PCR; TCRdb lists only in-frame clones, some missing. The table has fewer than 120,000 clones, approximately 90% seen once. As regards this clone: Its antigen remains unidentified.

The CDR3 is made up of 11 amino acids. The V gene's germline CDR1 is DFQATT and CDR2 SNEGSKA (reference sequence). V lost 4 bases and J lost 2, with 5 bases in between. The clonotype was recovered from an adult who received the AZD1222 COVID-19 vaccine. The chain links TRBV20-1 to TRBJ1-2; D uncertain. Sequenced here: peripheral blood, sampled 28 days after the second AZD1222 dose. The CDR3 reads CSATENYGYTF. CDR3 DNA sequence: TGCAGTGCTACAGAGAACTATGGCTACACCTTC.